This TCR beta chain comes out of a study of blood T cell repertoires in COVID-19. Looking at the study overall: The analysed material was cDNA or gDNA that came from T cells, B-cell-depleted T cells, or PBMCs.

Assay: immunoSEQ multiplex PCR; the TCRdb copy retains only in-frame clones and omits some. The sample includes 150,000 or so clones, over 65% of them seen just once. The CDR3 contains 13 residues. CDR1 and CDR2 from the germline V gene are LNHDA and SQIVND (reference sequence). With 6 bases removed from V and 1 base from J, the gap between germline ends came to 6 bases. V is TRBV19 and J is TRBJ1-4, with D possibly being TRBD1 (5 bases). Sequencing was done on a sample of peripheral blood. The TCR comes from an elderly man with acute or convalescent COVID-19. The CDR3 DNA sequence: TGTGCCAGTAGGGGGGGAACTAATGAAAAACTGTTTTTT. This sequence encodes CASRGGTNEKLFF.